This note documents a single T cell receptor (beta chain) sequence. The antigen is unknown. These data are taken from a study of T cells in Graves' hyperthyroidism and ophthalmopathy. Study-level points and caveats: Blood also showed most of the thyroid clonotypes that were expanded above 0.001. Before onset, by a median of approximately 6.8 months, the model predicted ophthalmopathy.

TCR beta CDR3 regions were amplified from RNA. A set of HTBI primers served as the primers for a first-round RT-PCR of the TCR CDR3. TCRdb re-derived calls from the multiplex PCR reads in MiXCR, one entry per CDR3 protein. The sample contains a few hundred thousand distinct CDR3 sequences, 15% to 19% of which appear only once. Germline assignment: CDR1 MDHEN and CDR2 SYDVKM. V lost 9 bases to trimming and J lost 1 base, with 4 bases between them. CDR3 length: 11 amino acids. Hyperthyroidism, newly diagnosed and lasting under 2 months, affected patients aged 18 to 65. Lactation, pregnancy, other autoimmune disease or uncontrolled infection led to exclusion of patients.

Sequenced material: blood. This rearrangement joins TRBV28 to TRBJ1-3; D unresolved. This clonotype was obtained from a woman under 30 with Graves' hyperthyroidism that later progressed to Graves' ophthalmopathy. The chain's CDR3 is CASYSGNTIYF. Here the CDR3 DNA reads TGTGCCAGTTATTCTGGAAACACCATATATTTT.